This T cell receptor (beta chain) derives from a study of cytomegalovirus exposure and HLA in healthy donors. The PCR used 60 Vbeta and 13 Jbeta primers. Profiling relied on immunoSEQ multiplex PCR, and the TCRdb table lists in-frame clones only, not all of them. The sample consists of some 150,000 clones, approximately 72% of them appearing once. Points on this clone: What it recognizes is unknown.

This donor's CMV serostatus is unrecorded. Germline V CDR1 and CDR2: MNHEY, SVGAGI. This CDR3 contains 14 residues. Germline trimming cut 6 bases from V and 2 bases from J; bases unmatched to any gene: 6. Study results and caveats: The authors confirmed in vitro that three CMV-associated chains were specific for CMV antigens. In a later analysis, compared with equally common non-associated chains, HLA-associated beta chains were more expanded.

The chain employs TRBV6-5 and TRBJ2-7, with 8 bases fitting TRBD1. This TCR was sampled from a human donor in good health. The material sequenced was PBMCs. CDR3 protein: CASRPDRGPYEQYF. CDR3 bases: TGTGCCAGCAGACCCGACAGGGGCCCCTACGAGCAGTACTTC.